This T cell receptor (beta chain) was recorded in a study of T cells after yellow fever vaccination. Study-level findings and limits: Contaminants from the bulk population, in the form of abundant clonotypes, could be found in FACS-sorted repertoires.

A remark on this clonotype: The antigen remains undetermined.

Germline CDR1 reads LGHDT; CDR2 reads YNNKEL (reference sequence). This CDR3 region has 14 residues. Between the trimmed V and J ends, which lost 6 bases and 6 bases, there was a span of 16 bases. MiXCR was run by TCRdb on the 5' RACE reads, yielding one entry per CDR3 protein. The sample lists around 610,000 distinct CDR3 sequences, approximately 15% seen once, with around an eighth in the top ten. The V and J genes are TRBV3-1 and TRBJ2-3; D unclear. Sequences were derived from PBMCs, sampled on the day of the yellow fever booster vaccination. This TCR derives from a man aged 30 to 39 who received the YFV17D yellow fever vaccine. CDR3: CASSLGNVGDTQYF. The CDR3 DNA sequence: TGTGCCAGCAGTTTAGGAAACGTGGGGGATACGCAGTATTTT.